A single sample is the source of the 5 T cell receptor beta chains below, sequenced in a study of TIL therapy for anti-PD-1-resistant metastatic lung cancer. The immunoSEQ assay was v3. The repertoire was sequenced with immunoSEQ multiplex PCR; TCRdb's copy has only in-frame clones and lacks some. The repertoire holds tens of thousands of clones, around 69% seen once, with approximately 7% in the top ten. Described time point: pre-treatment sample, taken before nivolumab and TIL therapy. Here the sequenced sample was blood, taken at baseline. The source of these receptors is a person aged 25 to 85 with non-small cell lung cancer.

This clone was found a few times. The V and J genes are TRBV6-1 and TRBJ2-5; either TRBD1 or TRBD2 may supply D (6 bases each). Germline CDR1 reads MNHNS; CDR2 reads SASEGT. Trimming stripped 4 bases from V and 7 bases from J, with 22 bases between. This CDR3 spans 16 amino acids. CDR3 bases: TGTGCCAGCAGTGCCCGGGGAGGTACAGGGACTGGGACCCAGTACTTC. This codes for CASSARGGTGTGTQYF.

This clone was seen once. The chain recombines TRBV20-1 with TRBJ2-5; unclear D gene. CDR1 is DFQATT and CDR2 is SNEGSKA in the germline V gene (reference sequence). This CDR3 region has 11 residues. Deletions cut 5 bases from V and 3 bases from J, with 7 bases between. The CDR3 sequence is CSAVTEETQYF. In nucleotides, the CDR3 is TGCAGTGCTGTGACGGAAGAGACCCAGTACTTC.

The chain recombines TRBV2 with TRBJ2-1; possible D gene TRBD2, 6 bases. This CDR3 contains 15 residues. The germline V gene encodes CDR1 SNHLY and CDR2 FYNNEI. V was clipped by 5 bases and J by 7 bases, with 18 bases between them. This chain's CDR3 is CASSFIGGTGNEQFF. The CDR3 DNA is TGTGCCAGCAGTTTTATCGGGGGAACGGGTAATGAGCAGTTCTTC.

The chain is built from TRBV9 and TRBJ2-3; TRBD2 agrees at 9 bases. Trimming took 0 bases from V and 6 from J; bases not matched to a gene: 8. In germline, CDR1 is SGDLS, CDR2 YYNGEE. This CDR3 is 16 amino acids long. The CDR3 reads CASSVVGAGGGDTQYF. CDR3 sequence (DNA): TGTGCCAGCAGCGTAGTAGGGGCGGGAGGGGGCGATACGCAGTATTTT.

The CDR3 here is CASSSGMPNEAFF. As DNA, the CDR3 is TGTGCCAGCAGCTCAGGGATGCCCAACGAAGCTTTCTTT. The V gene is TRBV11-2, the J gene TRBJ1-1; D is possibly TRBD1 (5 bases). The CDR3 has 13 amino acids. V shed 4 bases and J shed 8 bases, with 14 bases lying between them. The germline CDR1 and CDR2 sequences are SGHAT and FQNNGV.